Presented here are 14 T cell receptor beta chains from one specimen sequenced in a study of T cell clonality in common variable immunodeficiency. Generated by immunoSEQ multiplex PCR, the TCRdb table keeps only in-frame clones and is missing some. The sample contains more than 30,000 clones, none of them singletons. Their antigen targets remain unknown. Study conclusions and caveats: Common variable immunodeficiency TCR beta sequences reportedly had fewer deletions and N-nucleotide insertions.

The sequenced sample was peripheral blood mononuclear cells. These receptors were taken from a human donor with common variable immunodeficiency.

Worth noting for this clone: Read coverage stops 3 residues before the CDR3 terminus; the germline J gene supplies the remainder. The rearrangement joins TRBV7-8 to TRBJ2-7; 8 bases match TRBD1. Germline V gives CDR1 SGHVS, CDR2 FQNEAQ. There are 14 residues in the CDR3. Unmatched junction bases numbered 4, after V lost 1 base and J lost 5 bases. The part of the CDR3 DNA that was read is TGTGCCAGCAGCTTAGGGACAGGGAGGCACGAG. It yields the protein CASSLGTGRHE. The full CDR3 is CASSLGTGRHEQYF.

This clone was recorded a few times. Read coverage stops 3 residues before the CDR3 terminus; the germline J gene supplies the remainder. The chain has TRBV18 and TRBJ1-1; TRBD1 agrees at 8 bases. Germline lookup yields CDR1 KGHSH and CDR2 LQKENI. The CDR3 length is 16 residues. J gave up 1 base and V 3 bases, and 7 bases lay outside the gene matches. CDR3 residues: CASSPMGQAQNTEAFF. CDR3 DNA (partial): TGTGCCAGCTCACCGATGGGACAGGCTCAGAACACTGAA.

This clone is labeled as large. The sequence runs out 3 residues before the end of the CDR3; the remainder is reconstructed from the germline J gene. The chain employs TRBV15 and TRBJ1-1; D call uncertain. Germline CDR1 and CDR2: LNHNV and YYDKDF (reference sequence). The CDR3 runs to 13 residues. The V gene lost 5 bases and the J gene lost 0 bases, with 7 bases spanning the gap. The part of the CDR3 DNA that was read is TGTGCCACCAGCGTCATCATGAACACTGAA. This encodes CATSVIMNTE. The full CDR3 is CATSVIMNTEAFF.

This clone turned up a few times. Read data end 3 residues before the CDR3 end; the end is taken from the germline J gene. The chain is built from TRBV18 and TRBJ2-1; 8 nucleotides match TRBD2. This CDR3 comprises 15 residues. Looked up from germline, CDR1 is KGHSH and CDR2 is LQKENI. V lost 5 bases and J lost 6; bases outside the gene matches: 9. Incomplete CDR3 DNA: TGTGCCAGCTCAACCGGGACTAGTAGCGGCAATGAG. Amino acids: CASSTGTSSGNE. The entire CDR3 reads CASSTGTSSGNEQFF.

A word on this clone: The read ends 3 residues shy of where the CDR3 ends; the end is completed using the germline J gene. The chain employs TRBV19 and TRBJ2-7, with D possibly being TRBD2 (6 bases). The germline V gene encodes CDR1 LNHDA and CDR2 SQIVND (reference sequence). Trimming removed 2 bases from V and 3 bases from J, with 11 bases in between. The CDR3 sequence is 14 residues long. Here the CDR3 reads CASSINSGFYEQYF. The covered CDR3 bases are TGTGCCAGTAGTATAAATAGCGGCTTCTACGAG.

This clone was seen ten or more times. The read ends 3 residues before the CDR3 terminus; that terminus is restored from the germline J gene. The chain links TRBV20-1 to TRBJ2-2; the match to TRBD1 covers 7 bases. V was clipped by 2 bases and J by 6 bases; unmatched bases: 9. Germline assignment: CDR1 DFQATT and CDR2 SNEGSKA (reference sequence). CDR3 length equals 15 residues. The CDR3 sequence: CSARLPNRGSGELFF. The DNA read from the CDR3 is TGCAGTGCTAGATTACCAAACAGGGGATCCGGGGAG.

This clone was detected ten times or more. The read falls 3 residues short of the CDR3 end, and the missing part is taken from the germline J gene. The genes are TRBV19 and TRBJ2-1; 8 bases match TRBD1. Germline lookup yields CDR1 LNHDA and CDR2 SQIVND (reference sequence). V lost 3 bases to trimming and J lost 6 bases; unmatched junction nucleotides: 7. CDR3 length equals 15 residues. CDR3 bases read: TGTGCCAGTAGTATTATAGGGACAGGACTCAATGAG. Translation: CASSIIGTGLNE. In full, the CDR3 is CASSIIGTGLNEQFF.

This clone showed up just a few times. The read gets to within 3 residues of the CDR3 end, and the germline J gene fills in the rest. The chain recombines TRBV30 with TRBJ2-3; 11 bases line up with TRBD2. V was clipped by 3 bases and J by 2 bases; unmatched bases: 4. CDR1 is GTSNPN and CDR2 is SVGIG in the germline V gene (reference sequence). The CDR3 has 15 amino acids. The CDR3 DNA, read in part, is TGTGCCTGGAGACTAGCGGGAGACCACACAGATACG. Residues: CAWRLAGDHTDT. The entire CDR3 protein is CAWRLAGDHTDTQYF.

This clone is medium-sized within its sample. The CDR3 is cut off 3 residues early in the read; its end comes from the germline J gene. This chain joins TRBV20-1 and TRBJ1-2; possibly TRBD1 for D (5 bases). The V end was cut by 5 bases, the J end by 4 bases, with 23 bases between. The CDR3 sequence is 16 residues long. Germline lookup yields CDR1 DFQATT and CDR2 SNEGSKA (reference sequence). This CDR3 reads CSAWAPGGGMTYGYTF. The sequenced CDR3 bases are TGCAGTGCTTGGGCCCCGGGTGGGGGGATGACCTATGGC.

This clone is classed as medium-sized (0.01 to 0.1%). The read finishes 3 residues shy of the CDR3 end, and the germline J gene is used to complete it. The rearrangement links TRBV20-1 to TRBJ2-3, with TRBD2 matching 11 bases. The J segment lost 5 bases and the V segment lost 6 bases, leaving 7 bases of the junction unmatched. CDR1 and CDR2 from the germline V gene are DFQATT and SNEGSKA (reference sequence). This CDR3 contains 14 residues. The CDR3 sequence: CSAPGLAARDTQYF. The DNA read from the CDR3 is TGCAGTGCCCCGGGACTAGCGGCGCGAGATACG.

This clone was detected only a few times. The missing CDR3 end, 3 residues past where the read stops, is filled in from the germline J gene. The J gene is TRBJ2-7, the V gene TRBV11-3, with TRBD2 matching 7 bases. This CDR3 has 15 amino acids. CDR1 and CDR2 (germline): SGHNT, YENEEA. The ends lost 5 bases at V and 4 bases at J; junction bases unmatched: 11. CDR3 loop: CASSPAGGRKYEQYF. CDR3 DNA, as far as it was read: TGTGCCAGCAGCCCAGCGGGCGGGAGAAAATACGAG.

In regard to this clone: With the read ending 3 residues before the CDR3 end, the germline J gene is used to fill in that end. The chain recombines TRBV5-6 with TRBJ2-1, with TRBD1 matching over 9 bases. The CDR3 is 15 amino acids. CDR1 and CDR2 from the germline V gene are SGHDT and YYEEEE. Trimming took 0 bases from V and 5 from J; bases not matched to a gene: 3. CDR3 DNA, as far as it was read: TGTGCCAGCAGCTTGGAAGGGACAGGGCACAATGAG. As protein: CASSLEGTGHNE. The whole CDR3 region reads CASSLEGTGHNEQFF.

This clone was recorded at least ten times. With the read ending 3 residues before the CDR3 end, the germline J gene is used to fill in that end. This rearrangement joins TRBV5-1 to TRBJ2-3, with D perhaps TRBD1 (5 bases). Germline loops: CDR1 SGHRS, CDR2 YFSETQ. The CDR3 covers 16 residues. Trimming cost V 4 bases and J 0 bases, with 15 bases left between them. The CDR3 reads CASSVQGRVSTDTQYF. CDR3 bases read: TGCGCCAGCAGCGTCCAGGGTCGGGTGAGCACAGATACG.

The sample holds many counts of this clone. The read gets to within 3 residues of the CDR3 end, and the germline J gene fills in the rest. The chain couples TRBV3-1 (or the pseudogene TRBV3-2) to TRBJ1-5, with 10 bases that match TRBD1. The germline V gene encodes CDR1 LGHDT and CDR2 YNNKEL (reference sequence). The CDR3 spans 16 residues. The V and J ends lost 1 base and 7 bases, in that order; junction bases with no gene match: 7. The CDR3 here is CASSQGQGAIGQPQHF. The sequenced part of the CDR3 DNA is TGTGCCAGCAGCCAAGGACAGGGGGCTATTGGACAGCCC.